The present T cell receptor (beta chain) was sequenced within a study of T cell responses to AZD1222 COVID-19 vaccine. Study-level findings and limits: Per reports, nearly half of all spike-specific TCRs target regions that are unmutated in variants. Increases in Spike-specific TCR breadth and depth were seen after two AZD1222 doses.

As regards this clone: Its antigen is as yet unknown.

Method: immunoSEQ multiplex PCR; TCRdb's copy keeps in-frame clones and lacks some. Here the sample spans 130,000 or so clones, nearly 90% being singletons. The CDR3 runs 14 residues. Per germline, CDR1 MNHEY and CDR2 SVGAGI. V gave up 6 bases and J gave up 3 bases, with 14 bases separating them. The chain joins TRBV6-5 to TRBJ1-1; no definite D call. This specimen consisted of peripheral blood, obtained 28 days after the second AZD1222 dose. The sequence came from an adult who received the AZD1222 COVID-19 vaccine. As DNA, the CDR3 is TGTGCCAGCAGCTCCGGGGAGGTTGACACTGAAGCTTTCTTT. This sequence encodes CASSSGEVDTEAFF.